The 24 T cell receptor beta chains listed next were all sequenced from one sample in a study of blood T cell repertoires in COVID-19. The protocol was immunoSEQ multiplex PCR, while the TCRdb copy is restricted to in-frame clones and leaves out a portion. Seen here are 80,000 or so clones, about three quarters observed once, and the top ten hold more than 5%. Material for sequencing was peripheral blood. The origin of the receptors is a man aged 45-65 years with active or convalescent COVID-19.

This clone was seen a handful of times. V gene TRBV3-1 (or the pseudogene TRBV3-2) combines with J gene TRBJ2-2; maybe TRBD2 (6 bases). The CDR3 extends over 14 amino acids. From germline, CDR1 is LGHDT and CDR2 YNNKEL (reference sequence). Deletions cut 4 bases from V and 4 bases from J, with 10 bases between. CDR3 nucleotide sequence: TGTGCCAGCAGCCTAAACGGGGGCACCGGGGAGCTGTTTTTT. This codes for CASSLNGGTGELFF.

The chain has TRBV5-5 and TRBJ2-1; 7 nucleotides line up with TRBD1. Germline CDR1 is SGHKS and CDR2 is YYEKEE (reference sequence). This CDR3 comprises 13 residues. With 3 bases clipped from V and 5 bases from J, the junction kept 2 bases outside the gene matches. The CDR3 coding sequence is TGTGCCAGCAGCTGGGACAGCCACAATGAGCAGTTCTTC. Encoded protein: CASSWDSHNEQFF. Full variable domain (outside the CDR3, taken from reference TRBV5-5 and TRBJ2-1): DAGVTQSPTHLIKTRGQQVTLRCSPISGHKSVSWYQQVLGQGPQFIFQYYEKEERGRGNFPDRFSARQFPNYSSELNVNALLLGDSALYLCASSWDSHNEQFFGPGTRLTVL.

Comment on this clone: Distinct nucleotide sequences in the sample also encode this CDR3. The V gene is TRBV11-2, the J gene TRBJ1-6; D is perhaps TRBD1 (6 bases). V lost 5 bases and J 8 bases, leaving 19 bases between the germline ends. Germline V CDR1 and CDR2: SGHAT, FQNNGV. The CDR3 loop spans 16 amino acids. The CDR3 reads CASSPGRGAGDSPLHF. CDR3 coding DNA: TGTGCCAGCAGCCCGGGTCGGGGGGCGGGGGATTCACCCCTCCACTTT.

The V gene is TRBV4-1, the J gene TRBJ1-6, with 11 bases identical to TRBD1. The CDR3 loop spans 15 amino acids. The J segment lost 8 bases and the V segment lost 1 base, leaving 1 base of the junction unmatched. The germline gives CDR1 MGHRA, CDR2 YSYEKL. The CDR3 nucleotides read TGCGCCAGCAGCCAAGGGGACAGGGGGGATTCACCCCTCCACTTT. This codes for CASSQGDRGDSPLHF.

The chain links TRBV6-5 to TRBJ2-1, with 9 bases aligning to TRBD2. CDR1 is MNHEY and CDR2 is SVGAGI in the germline V gene. V lost 11 bases, J lost 3 bases, and 8 bases stayed unmatched. This CDR3 is 14 amino acids long. The CDR3 DNA reads TGTGCCGTAGAGAGCGGGGGGTTCTACAATGAGCAGTTCTTC. Translated, it gives CAVESGGFYNEQFF.

The chain carries TRBV7-8 and TRBJ2-1; D not certain. The germline V gene has CDR1 SGHVS and CDR2 FQNEAQ. This CDR3 has 16 residues. V lost 2 bases and J 0 bases, leaving 11 bases between the germline ends. The CDR3 nucleotides are TGTGCCAGCAGCTTATCCGGTTCCCCCTCCTACAATGAGCAGTTCTTC. Encoded protein: CASSLSGSPSYNEQFF.

The chain links TRBV19 to TRBJ2-7; D remains ambiguous. The CDR3 covers 12 residues. V was pared by 4 bases and J by 4 bases, with 8 bases between. The germline CDR1 and CDR2 sequences are LNHDA and SQIVND (reference sequence). The CDR3 here is CASSTQSYEQYF. The CDR3 DNA sequence: TGTGCCAGTAGTACACAGTCGTACGAGCAGTACTTC.

The rearrangement uses TRBV6-5 and TRBJ2-7, with 8 bases matching TRBD1. The CDR3 has 15 amino acids. Germline loops: CDR1 MNHEY, CDR2 SVGAGI. V shed 6 bases and J 4 bases; nucleotides not matched to a gene: 11. As DNA, the CDR3 is TGTGCCAGCAGATTGGACAGGGCAGCCGGGTACGAGCAGTACTTC. Residues: CASRLDRAAGYEQYF.

This clone has just one count. The CDR3 DNA sequence: TGCGCCAGCAGCCAAGGTTGGGAGGCCATGAGCAATCAGCCCCAGCATTTT. It specifies CASSQGWEAMSNQPQHF. The rearrangement uses TRBV4-1 and TRBJ1-5; D call uncertain. CDR1 and CDR2 from the germline V gene are MGHRA and YSYEKL. V was shortened by 1 base and J by 1 base, with 14 bases between the two germline ends. The CDR3 contains 17 residues.

This clone came up a few times. This chain connects TRBV11-2 to TRBJ1-3; no clear D gene. This CDR3 is 14 amino acids long. Germline CDR1 and CDR2: SGHAT and FQNNGV. Trimming left V 4 bases short and J 4 bases short, with 11 bases between. The CDR3 region is CASSSYSRGNTIYF. The DNA for the CDR3 is TGTGCCAGCAGCTCCTACAGTCGGGGAAACACCATATATTTT.

The CDR3 nucleotides are TGTGCCAGCATGTGGGACAGGGGGCAGGATCAGCCCCAGCATTTT. This encodes CASMWDRGQDQPQHF. The rearrangement joins TRBV6-5 to TRBJ1-5; 12 bases fit TRBD1. The CDR3 covers 15 residues. Germline CDR1 and CDR2: MNHEY and SVGAGI. Trimming at V came to 7 bases and at J to 5 bases, leaving 6 bases not matched to a gene.

This sequence joins TRBV7-6 and TRBJ2-2, with 9 bases matching TRBD2. The trim removed 5 bases at V and 0 bases at J, leaving 4 bases unmatched. Germline CDR1 reads SGHVS; CDR2 reads FNYEAQ. The CDR3 is 16 amino acids. CDR3 sequence reads: CASSVTSGSNTGELFF. The DNA for the CDR3 is TGTGCCAGCAGCGTGACTAGCGGATCGAACACCGGGGAGCTGTTTTTT.

The chain uses TRBV4-1 and TRBJ2-1, with 7 positions matching TRBD2. Germline V gene sequence: CDR1 MGHRA, CDR2 YSYEKL. The CDR3 is 16 residues long. The V and J ends lost 4 bases and 0 bases, in that order; junction bases with no gene match: 6. The CDR3 is CASSPQGLPSYNEQFF. CDR3 DNA sequence: TGCGCCAGCAGCCCGCAGGGACTACCCTCCTACAATGAGCAGTTCTTC.

This clone was recorded only once. The CDR3 loop reads CASSRQGNTEAFF. CDR3 DNA sequence: TGTGCCAGCAGTCGTCAGGGGAACACTGAAGCTTTCTTT. The chain has TRBV12-3 or TRBV12-4 and TRBJ1-1; a weak D match, TRBD1 (5 bases). CDR3 length: 13 residues. Trimming stripped 5 bases from V and 1 base from J, with 8 bases between.

The chain carries TRBV3-1 (or the pseudogene TRBV3-2) and TRBJ2-7; 8 positions match TRBD2. The CDR3 length is 16 residues. CDR1 and CDR2 (germline): LGHDT, YNNKEL (reference sequence). V shed 1 base, J shed 1 base, and the junction held 6 bases outside the gene matches. The CDR3, as DNA: TGTGCCAGCAGCCAAGGTGACGGGACTAGATCCTACGAGCAGTACTTC. Translating gives CASSQGDGTRSYEQYF.

This clone came up a few times. This chain links TRBV7-3 with TRBJ2-4; TRBD1 matches at 7 bases. V shed 3 bases and J 1 base; nucleotides not matched to a gene: 0. The CDR3 runs to 14 residues. Per germline, CDR1 SGHTA and CDR2 FQGTGA. CDR3 sequence reads: CASSLTGAKNIQYF. CDR3 sequence (DNA): TGTGCCAGCAGCTTGACAGGGGCCAAAAACATTCAGTACTTC.

The chain uses TRBV10-2 and TRBJ1-6; D gene ambiguous. The CDR3 length is 16 residues. Trimming left V 4 bases short and J 4 bases short, with 14 bases between. The germline V gene encodes CDR1 WSHSY and CDR2 SAAADI. For the CDR3, the DNA is TGCGCCAGCAGTGTAGTCAGGAACGAGTATAATTCACCCCTCCACTTT. The encoded protein is CASSVVRNEYNSPLHF.

The rearrangement links TRBV19 to TRBJ1-1; a possible D gene is TRBD1 (5 bases). Trimming took off 4 bases at V and 7 bases at J, with 13 bases between the two ends. The germline V gene has CDR1 LNHDA and CDR2 SQIVND (reference sequence). The CDR3 extends over 13 amino acids. The CDR3 loop reads CASSTGLGVEAFF. CDR3 in DNA: TGTGCCAGTAGTACGGGACTCGGGGTTGAAGCTTTCTTT.

This clone has only a few counts. V gene TRBV19 combines with J gene TRBJ1-3, with a possible D match to TRBD1 (5 bases). The germline CDR1 and CDR2 sequences are LNHDA and SQIVND (reference sequence). With 11 bases removed from V and 4 bases from J, the gap between germline ends came to 15 bases. The CDR3 has 13 amino acids. The DNA for the CDR3 is TGTGCCCCCAGGGCCCGCGGAGGAAACACCATATATTTT. This gives the protein CAPRARGGNTIYF. Full variable domain (rest looked up from reference TRBV19 and TRBJ1-3): DGGITQSPKYLFRKEGQNVTLSCEQNLNHDAMYWYRQDPGQGLRLIYYSQIVNDFQKGDIAEGYSVSREKKESFPLTVTSAQKNPTAFYLCAPRARGGNTIYFGEGSWLTVV.

The chain combines TRBV5-1 with TRBJ2-3, with 14 bases that match TRBD2. There are 17 residues in the CDR3. With V trimmed by 4 bases and J by 4 bases, 8 bases remained unmatched. The germline V gene has CDR1 SGHRS and CDR2 YFSETQ. CDR3 sequence: CASSIGTSGGSADTQYF. The DNA for the CDR3 is TGCGCCAGCAGCATAGGGACTAGCGGGGGTAGTGCAGATACGCAGTATTTT.

This clone was seen more than once but under ten times. The rearrangement joins TRBV7-2 to TRBJ2-3; 16 bases line up with TRBD2. Germline CDR1 and CDR2: SGHTA and FQGNSA. With V trimmed by 5 bases and J by 2 bases, 10 bases remained unmatched. The CDR3 has 19 residues. The CDR3 loop reads CASSPGTSGGAGDTDTQYF. The CDR3, as DNA: TGTGCCAGCAGCCCCGGGACTAGCGGGGGGGCGGGGGACACAGATACGCAGTATTTT.

The sample holds a few counts of this clone. This sequence joins TRBV6-8 and TRBJ2-5; the D gene is possibly TRBD2 (7 bases). CDR1 MNHGY and CDR2 SAAAGT come from the germline V gene. The CDR3 is 15 amino acids. V dropped 6 bases and J dropped 6 bases, with 20 bases sitting between them. DNA of the CDR3: TGTGCCAGCAGCCAACGTGGGGGGGGCACGAAGACCCAGTACTTC. Translation gives CASSQRGGGTKTQYF.

V usage is TRBV4-2 and J usage is TRBJ2-3; 10 nucleotides line up with TRBD2. Per germline, CDR1 LGHNA and CDR2 YNFKEQ. The CDR3 is 14 amino acids. V was clipped by 4 bases and J by 5 bases; unmatched bases: 3. CDR3 loop: CASSLAGGRDTQYF. CDR3 nucleotides: TGTGCCAGCAGCCTAGCGGGGGGCAGAGATACGCAGTATTTT.

The chain joins TRBV19 to TRBJ1-1, with D hard to call. V gave up 5 bases and J gave up 4 bases, with 8 bases separating them. Germline CDR1 and CDR2: LNHDA and SQIVND (reference sequence). The CDR3 contains 12 residues. CDR3 loop: CASSLTATEAFF. The CDR3 region has the DNA TGTGCCAGTAGTCTAACAGCCACTGAAGCTTTCTTT.